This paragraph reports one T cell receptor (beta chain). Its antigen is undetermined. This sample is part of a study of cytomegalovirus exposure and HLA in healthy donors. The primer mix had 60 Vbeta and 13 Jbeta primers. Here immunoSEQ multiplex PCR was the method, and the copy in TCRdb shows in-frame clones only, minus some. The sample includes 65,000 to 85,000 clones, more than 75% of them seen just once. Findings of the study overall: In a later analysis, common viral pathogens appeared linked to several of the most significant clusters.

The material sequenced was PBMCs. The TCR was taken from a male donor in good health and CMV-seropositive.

CDR3 protein: CASSVGLAGGQETQYF. In nucleotides, the CDR3 is TGTGCCAGCAGCGTAGGGCTAGCGGGAGGCCAAGAGACCCAGTACTTC. The genes are TRBV9 and TRBJ2-5; 11 nucleotides agree with TRBD2. The germline V gene encodes CDR1 SGDLS and CDR2 YYNGEE. J gave up 1 base and V 0 bases, and 2 bases lay outside the gene matches. The CDR3 loop spans 16 amino acids. The variable domain in full, completed from reference TRBV9 and TRBJ2-5, reads DSGVTQTPKHLITATGQRVTLRCSPRSGDLSVYWYQQSLDQGLQFLIQYYNGEERAKGNILERFSAQQFPDLHSELNLSSLELGDSALYFCASSVGLAGGQETQYFGPGTRLLVL.